The clone carrying this TCR beta chain has just a few counts. Antigen unknown. An absence of ophthalmopathy progression within 18 months meant stable Graves' hyperthyroidism. Diagnosing involved the use of clinical symptoms, serum thyroxine and TRAb, thyroid ultrasound and orbital computed tomography. This sample is part of a study of T cells in Graves' hyperthyroidism and ophthalmopathy. Findings and limits, study-wide: In blood, most of the thyroid clonotypes expanded above 0.001 were also present.

The TCR beta CDR3 regions underwent amplification using RNA transcripts as the source. HTBI primers were used for first-round RT-PCR of the TCR CDR3. A single record per CDR3 protein comes from TCRdb applying MiXCR to the multiplex PCR reads. This sample has hundreds of thousands of distinct CDR3 sequences; about half occur once, and the top ten carry approximately 8.2%. Germline CDR1 is MNHEY and CDR2 is SVGAGI. V was clipped by 0 bases and J by 7 bases, with 6 bases between them. The CDR3 runs 12 residues. The TCR originated in a woman younger than 35 with Graves' hyperthyroidism. Sequencing was done on a sample of peripheral blood or thyroid tissue (not recorded which). This rearrangement joins TRBV6-5 to TRBJ1-2; no firm D call. CDR3 sequence: CASSYSGLGYTF. The CDR3 DNA reads TGTGCCAGCAGTTACTCAGGTCTTGGCTACACCTTC.